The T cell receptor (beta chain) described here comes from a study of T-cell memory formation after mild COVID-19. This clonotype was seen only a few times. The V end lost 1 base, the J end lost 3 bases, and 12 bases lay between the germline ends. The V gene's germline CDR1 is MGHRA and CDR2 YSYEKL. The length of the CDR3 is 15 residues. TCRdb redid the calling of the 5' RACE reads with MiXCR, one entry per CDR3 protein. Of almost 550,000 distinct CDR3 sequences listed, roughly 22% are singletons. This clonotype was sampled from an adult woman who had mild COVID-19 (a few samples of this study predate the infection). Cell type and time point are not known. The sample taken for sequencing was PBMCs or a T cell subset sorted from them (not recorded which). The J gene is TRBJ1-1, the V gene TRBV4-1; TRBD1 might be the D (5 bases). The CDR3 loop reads CASSQGGGLDTEAFF. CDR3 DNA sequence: TGCGCCAGCAGCCAAGGGGGGGGTTTGGACACTGAAGCTTTCTTT.